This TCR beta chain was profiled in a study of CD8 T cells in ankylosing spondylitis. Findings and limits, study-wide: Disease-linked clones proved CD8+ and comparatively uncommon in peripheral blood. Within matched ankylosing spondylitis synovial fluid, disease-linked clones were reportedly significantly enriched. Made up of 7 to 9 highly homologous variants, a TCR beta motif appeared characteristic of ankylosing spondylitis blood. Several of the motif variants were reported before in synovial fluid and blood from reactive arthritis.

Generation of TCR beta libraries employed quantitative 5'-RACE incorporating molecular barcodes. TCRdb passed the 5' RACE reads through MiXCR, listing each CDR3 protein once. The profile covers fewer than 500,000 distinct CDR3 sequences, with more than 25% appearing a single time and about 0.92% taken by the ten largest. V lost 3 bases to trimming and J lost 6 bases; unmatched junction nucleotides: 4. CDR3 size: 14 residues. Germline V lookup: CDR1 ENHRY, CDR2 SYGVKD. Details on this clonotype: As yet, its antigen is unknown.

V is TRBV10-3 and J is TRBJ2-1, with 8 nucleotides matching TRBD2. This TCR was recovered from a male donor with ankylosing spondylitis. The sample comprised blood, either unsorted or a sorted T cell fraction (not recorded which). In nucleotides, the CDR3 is TGTGCCATCAGTGACCCGACTAGCGCCAATGAGCAGTTCTTC. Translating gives CAISDPTSANEQFF.